This T cell receptor beta chain was profiled in a study of T cells after somatic rescue of genetic block. This CDR3 region has 15 residues. Germline CDR1 MNHEY, CDR2 SMNVEV (reference sequence). With V trimmed by 6 bases and J by 4 bases, 8 bases remained unmatched. Here immunoSEQ multiplex PCR was the method, and the copy in TCRdb shows in-frame clones only, minus some. In the table there are more than 65,000 clones, roughly 91% of which are singletons. The rearrangement uses TRBV27 and TRBJ2-1; 8 nucleotides agree with TRBD2. Sequenced material: peripheral blood mononuclear cells (PBMCs). This clonotype was obtained from a man aged 25-45 years. This CDR3 is CASSHLAGLYNEQFF. The DNA of the CDR3 is TGTGCCAGCAGCCATCTAGCGGGTCTATACAATGAGCAGTTCTTC.